The 17 T cell receptor beta chains presented below share a single source sample, sequenced in a study of control samples from healthy donors and cancer patients. Sequenced by immunoSEQ multiplex PCR; TCRdb stores in-frame clones only, minus some. This table holds some 97,000 clones, roughly 90% found once. The specimen was blood. The receptor set was obtained from a woman aged 50 to 60 in good health.

The CDR3, as DNA: TGTGCCAGTAGTCCGTACAGGGGGACCGGGGAGCTGTTTTTT. Protein: CASSPYRGTGELFF. V is TRBV19 and J is TRBJ2-2, with 8 bases aligning to TRBD1. The CDR3 runs 14 residues. Germline loops: CDR1 LNHDA, CDR2 SQIVND (reference sequence). V shed 5 bases, J shed 5 bases, and the junction held 4 bases outside the gene matches.

The chain combines TRBV10-2 with TRBJ2-1; the match to TRBD2 covers 10 bases. The CDR3 has 16 amino acids. The V gene end was trimmed by 11 bases and the J gene end by 7 bases; junction bases not matched to a gene: 17. CDR1 and CDR2 from the germline V gene are WSHSY and SAAADI. The CDR3 bases are TGCGCCGGGGCAACCACGCTAGCGGGGGCTAAGAATGAGCAGTTCTTC. Translating gives CAGATTLAGAKNEQFF.

This clone showed up just once. V is TRBV29-1 and J is TRBJ1-3, with D possibly being TRBD1 (6 bases). Germline lookup yields CDR1 SQVTM and CDR2 ANQGSEA. Trimming took 3 bases from V and 2 from J, leaving 11 bases between them. The length of the CDR3 is 14 residues. CDR3 bases: TGCAGCGTTGATGAGGGACACACTGGAAACACCATATATTTT. Translated, it gives CSVDEGHTGNTIYF.

The chain recombines TRBV7-2 with TRBJ1-2; 9 nucleotides align to TRBD1. V was pared by 5 bases and J by 4 bases, with 5 bases of the junction left unmatched. This CDR3 is built from 14 residues. Germline CDR1 is SGHTA and CDR2 is FQGNSA. The DNA for the CDR3 is TGTGCCAGCAGCCGGGACAGGGAGGGCTATGGCTACACCTTC. This translates into CASSRDREGYGYTF.

The table lists this clone with a count of one. This sequence joins TRBV10-3 and TRBJ2-3, with 7 bases aligning to TRBD1. CDR1 ENHRY and CDR2 SYGVKD come from the germline V gene. Trimming cost V 4 bases and J 0 bases; bases outside gene matches: 7. CDR3 length: 16 amino acids. This CDR3 is CAISGRTGESTDTQYF. CDR3 nucleotides: TGTGCCATCAGTGGGAGGACAGGAGAAAGCACAGATACGCAGTATTTT.

This chain's CDR3 is CASSPDYGYGYTF. CDR3 in DNA: TGTGCCAGCTCACCAGACTACGGGTATGGCTACACCTTC. The chain links TRBV18 to TRBJ1-2; D remains unclear. The CDR3 sequence is 13 residues long. V lost 2 bases and J 5 bases, leaving 9 bases between the germline ends. Germline CDR1 KGHSH, CDR2 LQKENI.

This clone has a handful of counts. This chain uses TRBV5-6 with TRBJ1-1; the D is unclear. Trimming pared 1 base from V and 6 bases from J, leaving 7 bases between. The CDR3 contains 12 residues. Germline values: CDR1 SGHDT, CDR2 YYEEEE. This chain's CDR3 is CASSLRPAEAFF. The CDR3 DNA reads TGTGCCAGCAGCTTGCGTCCAGCTGAAGCTTTCTTT.

There are a few counts of this clone. The chain joins TRBV7-8 to TRBJ2-7; 9 nucleotides align to TRBD2. The V and J ends lost 2 bases and 9 bases, in that order; junction bases with no gene match: 8. The germline CDR1 and CDR2 sequences are SGHVS and FQNEAQ. The CDR3 consists of 14 residues. In nucleotides, the CDR3 is TGTGCCAGCAGCTTATTGACTAGCGGCTCCAGGCAGTACGTC. Encoded protein: CASSLLTSGSRQYV.

V and J are TRBV7-9 and TRBJ2-1, with 9 bases identical to TRBD2. Trimming cost V 1 base and J 3 bases; bases outside gene matches: 7. This CDR3 is 17 amino acids long. Germline loops: CDR1 SEHNR, CDR2 FQNEAQ (reference sequence). CDR3 sequence (DNA): TGTGCCAGCAGCTTAGAGCCGCTAGCGGGGAACTACAATGAGCAGTTCTTC. This encodes CASSLEPLAGNYNEQFF.

V is TRBV18 and J is TRBJ2-7, with D perhaps being TRBD1 or TRBD2 (5 bases each). In germline, CDR1 is KGHSH, CDR2 LQKENI. There are 15 residues in the CDR3. Trimming pared 3 bases from V and 5 bases from J, leaving 17 bases between. In DNA, the CDR3 is TGTGCCAGCTCACCGGCCAGGGTGCTAGCTGACGAGCAGTACTTC. Translating it yields CASSPARVLADEQYF.

Only a few counts were recorded for this clone. The chain recombines TRBV7-3 with TRBJ2-1; the match to TRBD2 covers 14 bases. The germline V gene has CDR1 SGHTA and CDR2 FQGTGA. Losses at the gene ends were 5 bases for V and 8 bases for J; bases not matched to a gene: 8. The CDR3 consists of 16 residues. The chain's CDR3 is CASSPTSGGASDEQFF. Here the CDR3 DNA reads TGTGCCAGCAGCCCGACTAGCGGGGGGGCCTCGGATGAGCAGTTCTTC.

The chain links TRBV4-3 to TRBJ2-1; D unresolved. The CDR3 length is 13 residues. V lost 3 bases to trimming and J lost 7 bases, with 10 bases between them. CDR1 and CDR2 (germline): LGHNA, YSLEER. The CDR3 DNA reads as TGCGCCAGCAGCCAGATTGGAGAAAATGAGCAGTTCTTC. It encodes CASSQIGENEQFF.

This chain joins TRBV11-2 and TRBJ2-2, with D unclear. The CDR3 is 12 residues long. Trimming cost V 8 bases and J 6 bases, with 10 bases left between them. Germline lookup yields CDR1 SGHAT and CDR2 FQNNGV. The CDR3 region is CASCLGSGELFF. In DNA form, the CDR3 reads TGTGCCAGCTGTTTAGGGTCCGGGGAGCTGTTTTTT.

This clone showed up just once. This sequence joins TRBV11-1 and TRBJ1-4; 8 nucleotides agree with TRBD1. The ends lost 2 bases at V and 5 bases at J; junction bases unmatched: 4. This CDR3 contains 15 residues. CDR1 is SGHAT and CDR2 is FQDESV in the germline V gene (reference sequence). CDR3 sequence reads: CASSLKDRENEKLFF. DNA of the CDR3: TGTGCCAGCAGCTTAAAGGACAGGGAAAATGAAAAACTGTTTTTT. Drawing the rest from reference TRBV11-1 and TRBJ1-4, the complete variable domain is EAEVAQSPRYKITEKSQAVAFWCDPISGHATLYWYRQILGQGPELLVQFQDESVVDDSQLPKDRFSAERLKGVDSTLKIQPAELGDSAMYLCASSLKDRENEKLFFGSGTQLSVL.

The rearrangement links TRBV24-1 to TRBJ2-3, with D possibly matching TRBD2 (6 bases). Per germline, CDR1 KGHDR and CDR2 SFDVKD. V gave up 9 bases and J gave up 2 bases, with 11 bases separating them. This CDR3 has 13 amino acids. The CDR3 DNA follows: TGTGCCACCGGTGGAGGGGACACAGATACGCAGTATTTT. Its translation is CATGGGDTDTQYF.

CDR3 nucleotides: TGTGCCAGCAGCTTCGGGGGAGGGCGGGGGAAGACCCAGTACTTC. Protein: CASSFGGGRGKTQYF. The chain recombines TRBV11-3 with TRBJ2-5; 7 bases are a match to TRBD2. The CDR3 totals 15 residues. The V gene's germline CDR1 is SGHNT and CDR2 YENEEA. The V and J ends lost 3 bases and 6 bases, in that order; junction bases with no gene match: 10.

DNA of the CDR3: TGTGCCAGCAGCTACCGCGGGGGTAGCTATAGCAATCAGCCCCAGCATTTT. Its translation: CASSYRGGSYSNQPQHF. The chain uses TRBV7-2 and TRBJ1-5; D may be TRBD1 (5 bases). V lost 4 bases to trimming and J lost 0 bases, with 16 bases between them. The germline V gene has CDR1 SGHTA and CDR2 FQGNSA. The CDR3 loop spans 17 amino acids.